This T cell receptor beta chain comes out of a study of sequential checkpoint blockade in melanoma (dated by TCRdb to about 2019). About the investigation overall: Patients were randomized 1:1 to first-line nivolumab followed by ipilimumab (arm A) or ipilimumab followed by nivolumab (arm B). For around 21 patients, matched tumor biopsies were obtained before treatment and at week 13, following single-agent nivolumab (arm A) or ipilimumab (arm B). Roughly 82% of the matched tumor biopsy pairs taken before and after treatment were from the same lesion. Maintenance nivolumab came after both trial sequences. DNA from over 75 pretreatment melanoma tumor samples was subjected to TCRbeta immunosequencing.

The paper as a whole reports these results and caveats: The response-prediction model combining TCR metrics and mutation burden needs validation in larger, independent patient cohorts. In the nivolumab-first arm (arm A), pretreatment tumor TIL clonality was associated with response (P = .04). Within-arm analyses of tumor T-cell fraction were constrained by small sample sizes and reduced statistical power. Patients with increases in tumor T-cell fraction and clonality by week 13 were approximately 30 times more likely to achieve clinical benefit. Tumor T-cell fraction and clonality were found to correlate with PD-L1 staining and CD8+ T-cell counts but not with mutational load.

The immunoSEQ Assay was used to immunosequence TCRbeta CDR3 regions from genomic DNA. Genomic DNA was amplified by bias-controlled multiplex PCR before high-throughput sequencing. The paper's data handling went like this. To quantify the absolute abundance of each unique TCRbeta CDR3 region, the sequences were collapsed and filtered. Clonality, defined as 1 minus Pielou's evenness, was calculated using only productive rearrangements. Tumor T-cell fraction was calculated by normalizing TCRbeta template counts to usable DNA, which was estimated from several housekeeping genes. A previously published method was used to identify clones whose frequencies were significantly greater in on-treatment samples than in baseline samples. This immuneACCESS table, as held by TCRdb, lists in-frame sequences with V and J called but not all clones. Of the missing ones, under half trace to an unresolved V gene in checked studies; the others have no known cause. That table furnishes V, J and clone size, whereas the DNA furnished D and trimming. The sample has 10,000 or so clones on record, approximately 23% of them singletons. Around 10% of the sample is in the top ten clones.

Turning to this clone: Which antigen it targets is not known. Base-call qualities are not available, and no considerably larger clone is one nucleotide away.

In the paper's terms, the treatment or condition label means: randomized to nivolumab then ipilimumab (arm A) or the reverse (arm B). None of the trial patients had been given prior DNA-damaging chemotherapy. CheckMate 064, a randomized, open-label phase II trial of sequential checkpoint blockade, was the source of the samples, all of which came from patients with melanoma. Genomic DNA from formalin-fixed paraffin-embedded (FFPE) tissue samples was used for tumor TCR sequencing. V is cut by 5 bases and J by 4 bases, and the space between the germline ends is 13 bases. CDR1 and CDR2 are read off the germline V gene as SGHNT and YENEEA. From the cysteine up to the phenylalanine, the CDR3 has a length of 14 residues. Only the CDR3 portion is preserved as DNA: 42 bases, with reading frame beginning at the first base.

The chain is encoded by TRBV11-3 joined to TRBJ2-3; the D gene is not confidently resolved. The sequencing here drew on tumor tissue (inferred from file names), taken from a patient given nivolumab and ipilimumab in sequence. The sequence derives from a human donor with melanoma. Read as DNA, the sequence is TGTGCCAGCAGCCGGACCTCACTTGCAGATACGCAGTATTTT. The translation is CASSRTSLADTQYF.